The 22 T cell receptor beta chains below were found in one sample sequenced in a study of blood T cell repertoires in COVID-19. Clones were sequenced by immunoSEQ multiplex PCR, and TCRdb holds only the in-frame ones, with some missing. Here the sample spans 250,000 or so clones, 84% being singletons. Input material: peripheral blood. The source is a woman between 35 and 50 years old who had recovered from COVID-19.

This CDR3 reads CAWSVGWAGEIGRYGYTF. The CDR3 nucleotides read TGTGCCTGGAGTGTAGGGTGGGCAGGGGAGATTGGGCGCTATGGCTACACCTTC. The chain recombines TRBV30 with TRBJ1-2, with TRBD1 as a possible D gene (6 bases). CDR3 length: 18 amino acids. Germline V gene lookup returns CDR1 GTSNPN and CDR2 SVGIG (reference sequence). The V end was cut by 0 bases, the J end by 4 bases, with 24 bases between.

This clone was found a few times. This chain joins TRBV28 and TRBJ2-1; 7 bases map to TRBD2. The junction had 9 bases not matched to a gene; V was cut back by 5 bases and J by 2 bases. This CDR3 contains 16 residues. The germline V gene encodes CDR1 MDHEN and CDR2 SYDVKM. CDR3 in amino acids: CASSAYSGLTYNEQFF. The CDR3 DNA reads as TGTGCCAGCAGTGCCTATAGCGGGCTTACCTACAATGAGCAGTTCTTC.

The V gene is TRBV9, the J gene TRBJ2-3; perhaps TRBD2 as D (5 bases). In germline, CDR1 is SGDLS, CDR2 YYNGEE. V was clipped by 2 bases and J by 1 base, with 14 bases between them. The CDR3 has 16 residues. This CDR3 reads CASSVGLSRGTDTQYF. CDR3 sequence (DNA): TGTGCCAGCAGCGTTGGTTTGTCGCGGGGCACAGATACGCAGTATTTT.

The chain combines TRBV30 with TRBJ1-5, with D tentatively TRBD1 (5 bases). Deletions cut 3 bases from V and 1 base from J, with 10 bases between. Germline-derived CDR1 and CDR2 are GTSNPN and SVGIG (reference sequence). The CDR3 runs 14 residues. The CDR3 protein is CAWSLGGSNQPQHF. In DNA, the CDR3 is TGTGCCTGGAGCCTTGGGGGGAGCAATCAGCCCCAGCATTTT.

The V call is TRBV7-2, the J call TRBJ2-2; 12 bases are a match to TRBD2. Trimming removed 6 bases from V and 0 bases from J; junction bases left unmatched: 2. The length of the CDR3 is 16 residues. From germline, CDR1 is SGHTA and CDR2 FQGNSA. DNA for the CDR3: TGTGCCAGCAGTCGACTAGCGGGGGCGAACACCGGGGAGCTGTTTTTT. This encodes CASSRLAGANTGELFF.

In its sample, this clone was seen a few times. This rearrangement joins TRBV6-5 to TRBJ2-6; D possibly corresponds to TRBD2 (6 bases). The CDR3 covers 15 residues. The germline V gene has CDR1 MNHEY and CDR2 SVGAGI. Trimming stripped 4 bases from V and 0 bases from J, with 7 bases between. DNA for the CDR3: TGTGCCAGCAGTTGGGGGGTCTCTGGGGCCAACGTCCTGACTTTC. It codes for CASSWGVSGANVLTF.

The chain couples TRBV24-1 to TRBJ2-5, with D tentatively TRBD2 (5 bases). Trimming took off 5 bases at V and 5 bases at J, with 5 bases between the two ends. Germline CDR1 and CDR2: KGHDR and SFDVKD. The CDR3 is made up of 11 amino acids. DNA of the CDR3: TGTGCCACCAGTGGAGGGGAGACCCAGTACTTC. The encoded protein is CATSGGETQYF.

This chain joins TRBV18 and TRBJ1-4, with D perhaps TRBD1 (6 bases). CDR1 is KGHSH and CDR2 is LQKENI in the germline V gene. The V end lost 2 bases, the J end lost 5 bases, and 15 bases lay between the germline ends. The CDR3 has 16 amino acids. The DNA for the CDR3 is TGTGCCAGCTCACCAAAGGTTATTCAGGGGAATGAAAAACTGTTTTTT. This gives the protein CASSPKVIQGNEKLFF.

This chain connects TRBV18 to TRBJ1-2; D possibly corresponds to TRBD1 (5 bases). V gave up 3 bases and J gave up 3 bases, with 26 bases separating them. CDR3 length: 19 residues. The germline V gene has CDR1 KGHSH and CDR2 LQKENI. CDR3 sequence (DNA): TGTGCCAGCTCACCTAGCCCTCCTAAGACAAGGGGAAAGGACTATGGCTACACCTTC. Residues: CASSPSPPKTRGKDYGYTF.

The chain carries TRBV3-1 (or the pseudogene TRBV3-2) and TRBJ2-3; D is perhaps TRBD2 (6 bases). V was shortened by 5 bases and J by 2 bases, with 14 bases between the two germline ends. CDR3 length: 15 residues. Germline CDR1 is LGHDT and CDR2 is YNNKEL (reference sequence). The CDR3 region is CASSNSREVTDTQYF. The CDR3 DNA reads as TGTGCCAGCAGCAACTCGAGGGAGGTCACAGATACGCAGTATTTT.

CDR3 sequence reads: CASRPTTSGAEETQYF. CDR3 nucleotides: TGTGCCAGCAGACCTACGACTAGCGGGGCAGAAGAGACCCAGTACTTC. The V gene is TRBV28, the J gene TRBJ2-5; 11 bases agree with TRBD2. This CDR3 has 16 residues. Germline V gives CDR1 MDHEN, CDR2 SYDVKM. The J segment lost 3 bases and the V segment lost 6 bases, leaving 9 bases of the junction unmatched.

J is TRBJ1-4 and V is TRBV5-1, with D possibly matching TRBD1 (6 bases). The germline V gene encodes CDR1 SGHRS and CDR2 YFSETQ. This CDR3 has 13 amino acids. V was trimmed by 2 bases and J by 7 bases, leaving 9 bases between them. The CDR3 nucleotides are TGCGCCAGCAGCTTACAGGGTTCTGAAAAACTGTTTTTT. Protein sequence: CASSLQGSEKLFF.

The CDR3 nucleotides read TGCGCCAGCAGCCAAGGAGAGGGGGGGCTCGGGGAGCAGTTCTTC. Protein: CASSQGEGGLGEQFF. The genes are TRBV4-1 and TRBJ2-1; tentative D call: TRBD2 (7 bases). V was trimmed by 1 base and J by 10 bases, leaving 17 bases between them. Per germline, CDR1 MGHRA and CDR2 YSYEKL. The CDR3 length is 15 residues.

V gene TRBV11-3 combines with J gene TRBJ1-6; unclear D gene. This CDR3 comprises 13 residues. The ends were cut back, 1 base at V and 6 bases at J, with 4 bases in the middle. Germline lookup yields CDR1 SGHNT and CDR2 YENEEA. The CDR3 region has the DNA TGTGCCAGCAGCTTAGGGGCTAATTCACCCCTCCACTTT. Protein product: CASSLGANSPLHF.

The rearrangement uses TRBV4-1 and TRBJ1-2; the D is unclear. The CDR3 consists of 15 residues. Germline CDR1 MGHRA, CDR2 YSYEKL. The V gene lost 0 bases and the J gene lost 3 bases, with 11 bases spanning the gap. For the CDR3, the DNA is TGCGCCAGCAGCCAAGATCCACAAGAGGACTATGGCTACACCTTC. Amino acids: CASSQDPQEDYGYTF.

This chain uses TRBV11-3 with TRBJ2-6, with D maybe TRBD2 (5 bases). Germline V gene lookup returns CDR1 SGHNT and CDR2 YENEEA. V was shortened by 5 bases and J by 4 bases, with 15 bases between the two germline ends. This CDR3 is 16 amino acids long. CDR3: CASSRGARTGANVLTF. CDR3 bases: TGTGCCAGCAGCCGGGGAGCCCGGACGGGGGCCAACGTCCTGACTTTC.

V usage is TRBV2 and J usage is TRBJ1-1; D ambiguous. Germline V lookup: CDR1 SNHLY, CDR2 FYNNEI. The CDR3 has 13 amino acids. V shed 6 bases and J shed 3 bases, with 11 bases lying between them. The CDR3 DNA follows: TGTGCCAGCAGGGAGAGACGGGACACTGAAGCTTTCTTT. The encoded protein is CASRERRDTEAFF.

The gene calls are TRBV9 and TRBJ2-5, with TRBD2 identical over 9 bases. V lost 4 bases to trimming and J lost 4 bases; unmatched junction nucleotides: 5. Germline V gene lookup returns CDR1 SGDLS and CDR2 YYNGEE. CDR3 size: 14 residues. CDR3 region: CASSSGLALETQYF. CDR3 in DNA: TGTGCCAGCAGCTCGGGACTAGCCCTAGAGACCCAGTACTTC.

This chain uses TRBV15 with TRBJ2-7, with 7 bases aligning to TRBD1. Germline-derived CDR1 and CDR2 are LNHNV and YYDKDF (reference sequence). The CDR3 extends over 13 amino acids. The J segment lost 1 base and the V segment lost 4 bases, leaving 1 base of the junction unmatched. The DNA of the CDR3 is TGTGCCACCAGCAAGGACAGGTCCTACGAGCAGTACTTC. Translation gives CATSKDRSYEQYF.

This clone has just one count. This chain links TRBV18 with TRBJ2-5; 7 nucleotides align to TRBD2. This CDR3 is built from 13 residues. The germline V gene encodes CDR1 KGHSH and CDR2 LQKENI. J lost 4 bases, V lost 3 bases, and 2 bases had no gene match. The CDR3 protein is CASSPGTIETQYF. CDR3 DNA: TGTGCCAGCTCACCCGGGACTATAGAGACCCAGTACTTC.

This rearrangement joins TRBV2 to TRBJ1-2; tentatively, D is TRBD1 (6 bases). V lost 9 bases and J 4 bases, leaving 21 bases between the germline ends. The CDR3 sequence is 15 residues long. Germline CDR1 reads SNHLY; CDR2 reads FYNNEI. CDR3 sequence reads: CARDTGGGPFYGYTF. The DNA of the CDR3 is TGTGCCAGGGATACGGGGGGCGGACCTTTCTATGGCTACACCTTC. Supplemented by reference TRBV2 and TRBJ1-2, the full variable domain reads EPEVTQTPSHQVTQMGQEVILRCVPISNHLYFYWYRQILGQKVEFLVSFYNNEISEKSEIFDDQFSVERPDGSNFTLKIRSTKLEDSAMYFCARDTGGGPFYGYTFGSGTRLTVV.

This sequence joins TRBV7-9 and TRBJ2-3; tentatively, D is TRBD2 (5 bases). Between the trimmed V and J ends, which lost 5 bases and 11 bases, there was a span of 14 bases. The germline gives CDR1 SEHNR, CDR2 FQNEAQ (reference sequence). CDR3 size: 12 residues. The CDR3 is CASSATPRGQYF. For the CDR3, the DNA is TGTGCCAGCAGCGCCACCCCCCGGGGGCAGTATTTT. The variable domain in full, with the rest retrieved from reference TRBV7-9 and TRBJ2-3, is DTGVSQNPRHKITKRGQNVTFRCDPISEHNRLYWYRQTLGQGPEFLTYFQNEAQLEKSRLLSDRFSAERPKGSFSTLEIQRTEQGDSAMYLCASSATPRGQYFGPGTRLTVL.